These 6 T cell receptor beta chains share one sample of origin, sequenced in a study of shared clonotypes between healthy human individuals. Only in-frame clones appear in the TCRdb table, and some are missing; sequencing was by immunoSEQ multiplex PCR. The repertoire holds about 600,000 clones, roughly 97% seen once, with less than 0.065% in the top ten. Sequences were obtained from naive CD4+ T cells sorted from blood. Noted subset: CD45RA+ positively selected. The source of these receptors is a woman in her twenties or thirties in good health.

This chain uses TRBV30 with TRBJ2-3; the D is unclear. V dropped 0 bases and J dropped 0 bases, with 7 bases sitting between them. The CDR3 loop spans 14 amino acids. Germline assignment: CDR1 GTSNPN and CDR2 SVGIG (reference sequence). The CDR3, as DNA: TGTGCCTGGAGTGTCTACTATAGCACAGATACGCAGTATTTT. Translation: CAWSVYYSTDTQYF.

This clone was observed a single time. V usage is TRBV28 and J usage is TRBJ1-1; a possible D gene is TRBD1 (6 bases). From germline, CDR1 is MDHEN and CDR2 SYDVKM. CDR3 length: 14 residues. The V and J ends lost 6 bases and 5 bases respectively, with 16 bases between them. The CDR3 DNA is TGTGCCAGCAGGGCGGCGGACAGTAGTACTGAAGCTTTCTTT. Its protein is CASRAADSSTEAFF.

The chain joins TRBV5-1 to TRBJ1-2; D is perhaps TRBD1 (6 bases). The CDR3 has 13 amino acids. CDR1 is SGHRS, CDR2 YFSETQ, per germline. V was clipped by 4 bases and J by 3 bases, with 10 bases between them. The CDR3 protein is CASSPDSHYGYTF. In nucleotides, the CDR3 is TGCGCCAGCAGCCCGGACAGTCACTATGGCTACACCTTC.

This clone was picked up one time. The chain couples TRBV7-8 to TRBJ2-1; TRBD2 matches at 15 bases. V was pared by 4 bases and J by 2 bases, with 6 bases of the junction left unmatched. The CDR3 has 18 amino acids. CDR1 and CDR2 from the germline V gene are SGHVS and FQNEAQ. CDR3 loop: CASSSGLAGGITYNEQFF. CDR3 nucleotides: TGTGCCAGCAGCTCGGGACTAGCGGGAGGTATAACCTACAATGAGCAGTTCTTC.

The genes are TRBV7-6 and TRBJ2-5, with TRBD1 matching over 7 bases. With 10 bases clipped from V and 3 bases from J, the junction kept 8 bases outside the gene matches. Per the germline V gene, CDR1 is SGHVS and CDR2 is FNYEAQ. The CDR3 is made up of 13 amino acids. The CDR3 loop reads CATGETGKETQYF. The CDR3 DNA follows: TGTGCCACCGGAGAGACAGGGAAAGAGACCCAGTACTTC.

J is TRBJ1-1 and V is TRBV28; a possible D gene is TRBD1 (6 bases). Germline-derived CDR1 and CDR2 are MDHEN and SYDVKM. The germline V and J ends were trimmed by 6 bases and 3 bases, with 23 bases remaining between them. The CDR3 loop spans 17 amino acids. The CDR3 coding sequence is TGTGCCAGCAGCCACACCACGGGGGCGCGGGTGTACACTGAAGCTTTCTTT. The encoded protein is CASSHTTGARVYTEAFF.